This T cell receptor (beta chain) was captured in a study of T-cell memory formation after mild COVID-19. Points from the study as a whole: Nothing showed for sure that second-wave clones peaking on day 37 were SARS-CoV-2 specific. Contracting CD4+ clones lay largely in CM and EM, with CD8+ ones residing in EMRA. Several responding clones turned up in pre-infection memory, indicating that cross-reactive memory may have taken part.

Using its own MiXCR run on the 5' RACE reads, TCRdb lists one record per CDR3 protein. The repertoire holds 90,000 to 120,000 distinct CDR3 sequences, with roughly an eighth as singletons. This CDR3 region has 13 residues. The germline V gene encodes CDR1 MNHEY and CDR2 SVGAGI. Trimming pared 8 bases from V and 6 bases from J, leaving 16 bases between. With respect to this clonotype: Its specificity is not known.

Source material: PBMCs or a T cell subset sorted from them (not recorded which). The chain employs TRBV6-5 and TRBJ1-2, with a tentative D call TRBD1 (5 bases). This clonotype was sampled from a man aged 18 to 30 who had mild COVID-19 (a few samples of this study predate the infection). Cell type and time point are not known. The CDR3 region is CASGLWGVDGYTF. DNA for the CDR3: TGTGCCAGCGGACTGTGGGGCGTGGATGGCTACACCTTC.